The rows below give T cell receptor beta chains drawn from one sample of a study of human T cells and chemical hapten exposure. TCRdb independently ran MiXCR on the RACE reads; one entry per CDR3 protein. The sample contains approximately 160,000 distinct CDR3 sequences, 28% of which appear only once. Here the sequenced sample was whole blood, taken in connection with sensitization to the hapten diphenylcyclopropenone (DPC). The receptors were sampled from a woman younger than 30 with alopecia areata. Some clones in this sample may be carry-over from other donors' samples. The CDR3 runs from the conserved cysteine through the conserved F or W. D genes are given only for firm matches. Expanded clones are given a class, and other clones once, few, many or no size at all.

v_gene: TRBV6-2/TRBV6-3
len: 13
abundance: few
j_gene: TRBJ2-2
d_gene: TRBD1
CDR3aa: CAIQGPNTGELFF
CDR3nt: TGTGCCATACAGGGGCCGAACACCGGGGAGCTGTTTTTT

v_gene: TRBV29-1
len: 11
abundance: -
j_gene: TRBJ1-1
d_gene: -
CDR3aa: CSVVPQGEAFF
CDR3nt: TGCAGCGTTGTACCCCAGGGAGAAGCTTTCTTT

v_gene: TRBV6-2/TRBV6-3
len: 12
abundance: -
j_gene: TRBJ2-5
d_gene: TRBD1
CDR3aa: CASSQDRSNQYF
CDR3nt: TGTGCCAGCAGTCAGGACAGGTCGAACCAGTACTTC

v_gene: TRBV5-1
len: 14
abundance: -
j_gene: TRBJ2-3
d_gene: -
CDR3aa: CASSLDRSGDTQYF
CDR3nt: TGCGCCAGCAGCTTGGACAGGTCGGGAGATACGCAGTATTTT

v_gene: TRBV29-1
len: 16
abundance: -
j_gene: TRBJ2-2
d_gene: TRBD2
CDR3aa: CSVVTSGSGSTGELFF
CDR3nt: TGCAGCGTGGTGACTAGCGGGAGCGGGAGCACCGGGGAGCTGTTTTTT

v_gene: TRBV7-2
len: 16
abundance: -
j_gene: TRBJ1-6
d_gene: TRBD1
CDR3aa: CASSPSTGSYNSPLHF
CDR3nt: TGTGCCAGCAGCCCCTCGACAGGGTCCTATAATTCACCCCTCCACTTT

v_gene: TRBV12-3/TRBV12-4
len: 14
abundance: few
j_gene: TRBJ2-1
d_gene: TRBD2
CDR3aa: CASSLALAVNEQFF
CDR3nt: TGTGCCAGCAGTTTAGCCCTAGCGGTCAATGAGCAGTTCTTC

v_gene: TRBV12-3/TRBV12-4
len: 13
abundance: -
j_gene: TRBJ1-1
d_gene: -
CDR3aa: CASSFHSNTEAFF
CDR3nt: TGTGCCAGCAGTTTTCACTCGAACACTGAAGCTTTCTTT

v_gene: TRBV7-2
len: 15
abundance: -
j_gene: TRBJ2-7
d_gene: -
CDR3aa: CASSRPTLDRYEQYF
CDR3nt: TGTGCCAGCAGCCGCCCAACCCTGGACCGCTACGAGCAGTACTTC

v_gene: TRBV27
len: 19
abundance: once
j_gene: TRBJ2-1
d_gene: TRBD1
CDR3aa: CASSPDRGRIRRGYNEQFF
CDR3nt: TGTGCCAGCAGCCCGGACAGGGGGCGAATTAGGCGGGGATACAATGAGCAGTTCTTC

v_gene: TRBV7-2
len: 17
abundance: -
j_gene: TRBJ2-6
d_gene: -
CDR3aa: CASSSRGSGPGANVLTF
CDR3nt: TGTGCCAGCAGCTCACGGGGTTCAGGACCTGGGGCCAACGTCCTGACTTTC

v_gene: TRBV7-2
len: 18
abundance: few
j_gene: TRBJ2-4
d_gene: -
CDR3aa: CASSWTGFASGAKNIQYF
CDR3nt: TGTGCCAGCAGCTGGACGGGGTTTGCCTCGGGGGCCAAAAACATTCAGTACTTC